A single TCR beta chain is shown here with its context. The table came from immunoSEQ multiplex PCR; TCRdb's copy has only in-frame clones and leaves some out. The sample has about 380,000 clones, approximately 95% seen once. The entry originates in a study of shared T cell receptors in the human thymus. CDR3 size: 17 residues. J gave up 0 bases and V 0 bases, and 7 bases lay outside the gene matches. The V gene's germline CDR1 is SGHDT and CDR2 YYEEEE. Input material: thymocytes. This TCR derives from a human donor. The gene calls are TRBV5-6 and TRBJ2-3; 7 bases map to TRBD2. The CDR3 reads CASSLVGREESTDTQYF. For the CDR3, the DNA is TGTGCCAGCAGCTTGGTGGGTCGGGAGGAAAGCACAGATACGCAGTATTTT.